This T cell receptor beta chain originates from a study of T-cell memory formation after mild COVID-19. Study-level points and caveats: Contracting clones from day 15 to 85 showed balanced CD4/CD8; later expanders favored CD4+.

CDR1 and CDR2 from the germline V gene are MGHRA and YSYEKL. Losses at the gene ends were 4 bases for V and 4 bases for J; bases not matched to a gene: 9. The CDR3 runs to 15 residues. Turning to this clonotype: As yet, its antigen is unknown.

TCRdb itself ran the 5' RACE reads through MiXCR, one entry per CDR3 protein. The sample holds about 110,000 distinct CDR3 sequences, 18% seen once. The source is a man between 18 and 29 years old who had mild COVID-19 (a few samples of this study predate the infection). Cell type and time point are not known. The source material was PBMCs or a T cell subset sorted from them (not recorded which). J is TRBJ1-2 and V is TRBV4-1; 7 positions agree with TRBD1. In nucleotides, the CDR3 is TGCGCCAGCAGCCGCCAGGGACAGATAATCTATGGCTACACCTTC. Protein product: CASSRQGQIIYGYTF.